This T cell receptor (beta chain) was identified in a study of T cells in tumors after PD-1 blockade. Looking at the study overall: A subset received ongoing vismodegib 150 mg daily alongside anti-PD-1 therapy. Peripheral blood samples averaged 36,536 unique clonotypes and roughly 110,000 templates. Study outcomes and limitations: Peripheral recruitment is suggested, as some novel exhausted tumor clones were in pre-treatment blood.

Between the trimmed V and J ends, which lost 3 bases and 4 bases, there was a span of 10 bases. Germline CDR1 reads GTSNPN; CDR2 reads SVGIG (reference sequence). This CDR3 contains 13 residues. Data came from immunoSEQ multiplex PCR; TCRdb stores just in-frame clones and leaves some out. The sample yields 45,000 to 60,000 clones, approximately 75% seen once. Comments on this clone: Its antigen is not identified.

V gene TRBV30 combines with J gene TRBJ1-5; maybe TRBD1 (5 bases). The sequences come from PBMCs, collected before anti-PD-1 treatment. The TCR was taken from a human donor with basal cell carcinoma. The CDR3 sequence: CAWSEDNNQPQHF. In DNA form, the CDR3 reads TGTGCCTGGAGCGAGGACAATAATCAGCCCCAGCATTTT.